Below are 30 T cell receptor beta chains sequenced from a single sample in a study of regulatory T cells in long-lasting Graves disease. Time point reported: newly diagnosed GD, antithyroid drugs for less than 3 months. Following extraction of RNA from PBMCs, that RNA was used to make the TCR library. According to the study, TCR beta libraries were built with iRepertoire HTBI primers and CDR3-region Arm-PCR. MiXCR, run by TCRdb on the multiplex PCR reads, gives a single entry per CDR3 protein. Of roughly 530,000 distinct CDR3 sequences in the sample, about 16% were seen once. The same specimen was also included in a second study, on T cells in Graves' hyperthyroidism and ophthalmopathy.

The specimen was peripheral blood mononuclear cells (PBMCs), collected at new diagnosis, from a patient treated with antithyroid drugs. All receptors derive from a woman aged 35-65 years with Graves disease.

This chain connects TRBV25-1 to TRBJ1-2; D ambiguous. CDR1 MGHDK and CDR2 SYGVNS come from the germline V gene. Deletions cut 4 bases from V and 2 bases from J, with 8 bases between. The CDR3 is 13 residues long. This chain's CDR3 is CASSVGKNYGYTF. DNA of the CDR3: TGTGCCAGCAGTGTGGGCAAGAACTATGGCTACACCTTC.

The chain combines TRBV19 with TRBJ1-1; weak D call: TRBD1 (6 bases). The germline V gene encodes CDR1 LNHDA and CDR2 SQIVND (reference sequence). The CDR3 is 15 amino acids. V lost 7 bases and J lost 5, with 20 bases in between. The CDR3 protein is CASNSQGGGETEAFF. The CDR3 nucleotides read TGTGCCAGTAACTCACAGGGTGGTGGGGAGACTGAAGCTTTCTTT.

This clonotype was counted ten times or more. This chain uses TRBV28 with TRBJ2-5; the D gene is possibly TRBD1 (6 bases). Trimming took off 8 bases at V and 2 bases at J, with 9 bases between the two ends. This CDR3 comprises 12 residues. Germline loops: CDR1 MDHEN, CDR2 SYDVKM. In DNA form, the CDR3 reads TGTGCCAGCGTAACAGGGCAAGAGACCCAGTACTTC. It translates to CASVTGQETQYF.

The genes are TRBV30 and TRBJ1-1, with TRBD1 as a possible D gene (5 bases). The V and J ends lost 8 bases and 4 bases respectively, with 14 bases between them. Germline lookup yields CDR1 GTSNPN and CDR2 SVGIG (reference sequence). There are 12 residues in the CDR3. Here the CDR3 reads CAQSRDFTEAFF. The CDR3 nucleotides are TGTGCCCAGTCCAGGGATTTCACTGAAGCTTTCTTT.

The sample holds a few counts of this clonotype. The chain has TRBV2 and TRBJ2-5, with 11 bases matching TRBD2. The CDR3 spans 15 residues. Unmatched junction bases numbered 5, after V lost 5 bases and J lost 3 bases. Per the germline V gene, CDR1 is SNHLY and CDR2 is FYNNEI. CDR3 in DNA: TGTGCCAGCAGTTCTCAACTAGCGGGGGAAGAGACCCAGTACTTC. Protein product: CASSSQLAGEETQYF.

The V gene is TRBV30, the J gene TRBJ1-1; 11 nucleotides match TRBD1. V shed 5 bases, J shed 4 bases, and the junction held 0 bases outside the gene matches. The CDR3 is 12 residues long. Looked up from germline, CDR1 is GTSNPN and CDR2 is SVGIG (reference sequence). In DNA form, the CDR3 reads TGTGCCTGGGGGACAGGGGGCACTGAAGCTTTCTTT. Translation gives CAWGTGGTEAFF.

The chain recombines TRBV12-5 with TRBJ2-7, with D possibly TRBD1 on 5 matching bases. V was cut by 5 bases and J by 6 bases, with 11 bases left in between. Germline loops: CDR1 LGHNT, CDR2 FRNRAP. The CDR3 length is 12 residues. The CDR3 sequence is CASGPADSEQYF. The CDR3 nucleotides are TGTGCTAGTGGTCCAGCCGACAGCGAGCAGTACTTC.

This clonotype has only a few counts. The chain joins TRBV5-1 to TRBJ2-7; D perhaps matches TRBD2 (6 bases). The CDR3 sequence is 15 residues long. The germline V gene has CDR1 SGHRS and CDR2 YFSETQ. The V end was cut by 4 bases, the J end by 4 bases, with 18 bases between. CDR3 nucleotides: TGCGCCAGCAGCCTAGCCCCGGGGACTTTATACGAGCAGTACTTC. Protein: CASSLAPGTLYEQYF.

This clonotype was observed many times. The chain couples TRBV2 to TRBJ2-7; D is undetermined. With 2 bases removed from V and 5 bases from J, the gap between germline ends came to 10 bases. Per germline, CDR1 SNHLY and CDR2 FYNNEI. This CDR3 contains 13 residues. In DNA form, the CDR3 reads TGTGCCAGCAGTGAATTGGGCGTCGACGAGCAGTACTTC. Translated: CASSELGVDEQYF.

This clonotype was detected ten times or more. V and J are TRBV5-1 and TRBJ2-3; 7 bases agree with TRBD1. Trimming took 4 bases from V and 5 from J; bases not matched to a gene: 7. The CDR3 has 14 amino acids. Per germline, CDR1 SGHRS and CDR2 YFSETQ. DNA for the CDR3: TGCGCCAGCAGCAGGCAGGGGGTAATAGATACGCAGTATTTT. Protein: CASSRQGVIDTQYF. The full variable domain, with the rest looked up from reference TRBV5-1 and TRBJ2-3, is KAGVTQTPRYLIKTRGQQVTLSCSPISGHRSVSWYQQTPGQGLQFLFEYFSETQRNKGNFPGRFSGRQFSNSRSEMNVSTLELGDSALYLCASSRQGVIDTQYFGPGTRLTVL.

Concerning this clonotype: A much larger clonotype is one base distant, so this may be a read error. The chain joins TRBV18 to TRBJ2-1, with D uncertain. With 2 bases removed from V and 5 bases from J, the gap between germline ends came to 13 bases. The CDR3 is 15 residues long. The germline V gene encodes CDR1 KGHSH and CDR2 LQKENI. The CDR3 loop reads CASSPFGPPDNEQFF. For the CDR3, the DNA is TGTGCCAGCTCACCATTTGGTCCGCCGGACAATGAGCAGTTCTTC.

This clonotype appeared many times. The chain links TRBV18 to TRBJ2-5; D gene uncertain. This CDR3 spans 14 amino acids. V was shortened by 2 bases and J by 5 bases, with 12 bases between the two germline ends. Germline CDR1 and CDR2: KGHSH and LQKENI. The CDR3 region has the DNA TGTGCCAGCTCACCAAATCGGTTTGGGGAGACCCAGTACTTC. Its protein product is CASSPNRFGETQYF. Complete variable domain (other parts from reference TRBV18 and TRBJ2-5): NAGVMQNPRHLVRRRGQEARLRCSPMKGHSHVYWYRQLPEEGLKFMVYLQKENIIDESGMPKERFSAEFPKEGPSILRIQQVVRGDSAAYFCASSPNRFGETQYFGPGTRLLVL.

This clonotype was found a few times. This rearrangement joins TRBV27 to TRBJ2-5; 13 bases fit TRBD2. TRBJ2-7 explains the end of the DNA better; the J call may be wrong. In germline, CDR1 is MNHEY, CDR2 SMNVEV (reference sequence). The CDR3 spans 19 residues. CDR3 bases: TGTGCCAGCAGTCCTCTCGGACTAGCGGGGGTTAGGAGCTCCTACGAGCAGTACTTC. Amino acids: CASSPLGLAGVRSSYEQYF.

This clonotype was counted at least ten times. V gene TRBV20-1 combines with J gene TRBJ1-5, with D unclear. The CDR3 extends over 12 amino acids. In germline, CDR1 is DFQATT, CDR2 SNEGSKA (reference sequence). V gave up 3 bases and J gave up 2 bases, with 5 bases separating them. CDR3 region: CSARDGNQPQHF. CDR3 DNA sequence: TGCAGTGCTAGGGATGGCAATCAGCCCCAGCATTTT.

This clonotype was detected ten times or more. The chain employs TRBV7-9 and TRBJ2-2; tentatively, D is TRBD2 (6 bases). The CDR3 totals 16 residues. The germline V gene encodes CDR1 SEHNR and CDR2 FQNEAQ (reference sequence). V was clipped by 0 bases and J by 5 bases, with 13 bases between them. DNA of the CDR3: TGTGCCAGCAGCTTAGCGGGACTTCGAGGGACCGGGGAGCTGTTTTTT. Encoded protein: CASSLAGLRGTGELFF.

The J gene is TRBJ1-2, the V gene TRBV19, with D tentatively TRBD1 (6 bases). V dropped 6 bases and J dropped 3 bases, with 11 bases sitting between them. This CDR3 is 13 amino acids long. Germline values: CDR1 LNHDA, CDR2 SQIVND (reference sequence). CDR3 sequence: CASRWTADYGYTF. DNA for the CDR3: TGTGCCAGTAGATGGACAGCAGACTATGGCTACACCTTC. The whole variable domain, filled in from reference TRBV19 and TRBJ1-2, reads DGGITQSPKYLFRKEGQNVTLSCEQNLNHDAMYWYRQDPGQGLRLIYYSQIVNDFQKGDIAEGYSVSREKKESFPLTVTSAQKNPTAFYLCASRWTADYGYTFGSGTRLTVV.

The chain employs TRBV6-2 or TRBV6-3 and TRBJ2-7; 8 bases are shared with TRBD2. Per the germline V gene, CDR1 is MNHEY and CDR2 is SVGEGT. There are 14 residues in the CDR3. J was trimmed by 7 bases and V by 4 bases; bases with no gene match: 9. CDR3 amino acids: CASSWGSGVGEQYF. As DNA, the CDR3 is TGTGCCAGCAGTTGGGGTAGCGGGGTAGGTGAGCAGTACTTC.

V usage is TRBV30 and J usage is TRBJ1-5; 12 positions match TRBD1. Germline V gene sequence: CDR1 GTSNPN, CDR2 SVGIG (reference sequence). The junction had 9 bases not matched to a gene; V was cut back by 8 bases and J by 7 bases. The CDR3 has 14 amino acids. The CDR3 here is CALRGQGARQPQHF. The DNA of the CDR3 is TGTGCCCTCCGGGGACAGGGGGCACGGCAGCCCCAGCATTTT.

The rearrangement links TRBV11-2 to TRBJ2-7; the match to TRBD1 covers 12 bases. CDR1 is SGHAT, CDR2 FQNNGV, per germline. V shed 5 bases and J 2 bases; nucleotides not matched to a gene: 4. This CDR3 comprises 15 residues. The CDR3 nucleotides are TGTGCCAGCAGCCCGGGACAGGGGGCCACCTACGAGCAGTACTTC. The encoded protein is CASSPGQGATYEQYF. Using reference TRBV11-2 and TRBJ2-7 for the parts outside the CDR3, the full variable domain is EAGVAQSPRYKIIEKRQSVAFWCNPISGHATLYWYQQILGQGPKLLIQFQNNGVVDDSQLPKDRFSAERLKGVDSTLKIQPAKLEDSAVYLCASSPGQGATYEQYFGPGTRLTVT.

The chain has TRBV9 and TRBJ2-1, with 15 positions matching TRBD2. Germline V CDR1 and CDR2: SGDLS, YYNGEE. With 4 bases clipped from V and 12 bases from J, the junction kept 11 bases outside the gene matches. The CDR3 has 16 amino acids. CDR3 in amino acids: CASSKGLAGGELGQFF. CDR3 coding DNA: TGTGCCAGCAGCAAGGGACTAGCGGGGGGTGAATTAGGGCAGTTCTTC.

This rearrangement joins TRBV28 to TRBJ1-5; D is ambiguous. The CDR3 has 14 amino acids. V was trimmed by 6 bases and J by 3 bases, leaving 12 bases between them. Germline V gene sequence: CDR1 MDHEN, CDR2 SYDVKM. DNA of the CDR3: TGTGCCAGCAGCCCGACAAATCCCAATCAGCCCCAGCATTTT. Its translation: CASSPTNPNQPQHF.

This clonotype occurred a few times. The chain carries TRBV5-1 and TRBJ1-3, with D unclear. Per germline, CDR1 SGHRS and CDR2 YFSETQ. The length of the CDR3 is 16 residues. V was trimmed by 0 bases and J by 0 bases, leaving 10 bases between them. The CDR3 spells CASSLGAVASGNTIYF. The CDR3 nucleotides read TGCGCCAGCAGCTTGGGGGCGGTTGCCTCTGGAAACACCATATATTTT.

This clonotype was picked up many times. The genes are TRBV2 and TRBJ2-7, with D unclear. The CDR3 loop spans 14 amino acids. The germline V and J ends were trimmed by 0 bases and 5 bases, with 11 bases remaining between them. CDR1 is SNHLY, CDR2 FYNNEI, per germline. CDR3 in amino acids: CASSEANQRDEQYF. CDR3 in DNA: TGTGCCAGCAGTGAAGCGAACCAAAGAGACGAGCAGTACTTC.

Comment on this clonotype: An end of the junction differs from the germline gene, which may be a read error. V is TRBV19 and J is TRBJ1-4, with D perhaps matching TRBD1 (5 bases). Germline loops: CDR1 LNHDA, CDR2 SQIVND (reference sequence). This CDR3 is built from 15 residues. The CDR3 spells CASTFGGFINEKLVF. CDR3 DNA sequence: TGTGCCAGTACCTTCGGGGGGTTTATTAATGAAAAACTGGTTTTT.

This chain joins TRBV19 and TRBJ1-5; 7 bases agree with TRBD1. Germline V gene data show CDR1 as LNHDA and CDR2 as SQIVND (reference sequence). After removal of 4 bases from V and 0 bases from J, the junction contained 9 bases not matched to a gene. The CDR3 length is 17 residues. CDR3 amino acids: CASSTPPGQYSNQPQHF. For the CDR3, the DNA is TGTGCCAGTAGTACCCCACCGGGACAGTATAGCAATCAGCCCCAGCATTTT.

This clonotype turned up a few times. Germline and junction disagree at one end, which may indicate a read error. The CDR3 sequence is CASSSTGRGFYNEQFF. The CDR3 bases are TGTGCTAGCAGCTCGACGGGGCGGGGATTTTACAATGAGCAGTTCTTC. J is TRBJ2-1 and V is TRBV7-7; TRBD2 might be the D (6 bases). The length of the CDR3 is 16 residues. CDR1 is SSHAT and CDR2 is FNYEAQ in the germline V gene (reference sequence).

On this clonotype: A much larger clone differs by one base, so this may be a read error. The CDR3 DNA reads TGCAGTGCTAGACTAGCCGGGACTAGAGACATGAATAAGCAGTTCTTC. It codes for CSARLAGTRDMNKQFF. The genes are TRBV20-1 and TRBJ2-1; 8 bases align to TRBD2. The CDR3 spans 16 residues. The V gene end was trimmed by 2 bases and the J gene end by 11 bases; junction bases not matched to a gene: 17. Germline V gene data show CDR1 as DFQATT and CDR2 as SNEGSKA (reference sequence).

This clonotype occurred many times. The rearrangement joins TRBV11-2 to TRBJ1-5; the D is unclear. Germline V gene data show CDR1 as SGHAT and CDR2 as FQNNGV. V was clipped by 5 bases and J by 2 bases, with 13 bases between them. The CDR3 totals 15 residues. The DNA for the CDR3 is TGTGCCAGCAGCCTCTCCGCGCGGGGCAATCAGCCCCAGCATTTT. Its translation: CASSLSARGNQPQHF.

The table lists this clonotype with many counts. CDR3 residues: CASSLEGGRAEAFF. The CDR3 bases are TGCGCCAGCAGCTTGGAAGGGGGCAGGGCTGAAGCTTTCTTT. The chain couples TRBV5-1 to TRBJ1-1; 7 positions agree with TRBD1. The ends lost 0 bases at V and 6 bases at J; junction bases unmatched: 5. Germline V gene sequence: CDR1 SGHRS, CDR2 YFSETQ. The CDR3 runs 14 residues.

Comments on this clonotype: Since a much larger clone is just one base distant, this may be a read error. The genes are TRBV9 and TRBJ2-3, with D hard to call. The germline V gene encodes CDR1 SGDLS and CDR2 YYNGEE. The ends were cut back, 5 bases at V and 0 bases at J, with 7 bases in the middle. This CDR3 comprises 13 residues. The CDR3 bases are TGTGCCAGCAGGTCGACTAGCACAGATACGCAGTATTTT. Its protein product is CASRSTSTDTQYF. Full variable domain (remainder filled in from reference TRBV9 and TRBJ2-3): DSGVTQTPKHLITATGQRVTLRCSPRSGDLSVYWYQQSLDQGLQFLIQYYNGEERAKGNILERFSAQQFPDLHSELNLSSLELGDSALYFCASRSTSTDTQYFGPGTRLTVL.